The sequence of this TCR beta chain was determined in a study of blood T cell repertoires in COVID-19. Sequenced by immunoSEQ multiplex PCR; TCRdb stores in-frame clones only, minus some. The profile shows a few hundred thousand clones, roughly 89% of them singletons. The CDR3 runs 12 residues. The origin of this receptor is a man aged 30-40 years with acute or convalescent COVID-19. What was sequenced was peripheral blood. The V and J genes are TRBV21-1 and TRBJ1-5. TRBV21-1 is marked as a pseudogene. Written as DNA, the CDR3 is TGTGCCAGCAGCAAGGAGTTGCAGCCCCAGCATTTT. This encodes CASSKELQPQHF.